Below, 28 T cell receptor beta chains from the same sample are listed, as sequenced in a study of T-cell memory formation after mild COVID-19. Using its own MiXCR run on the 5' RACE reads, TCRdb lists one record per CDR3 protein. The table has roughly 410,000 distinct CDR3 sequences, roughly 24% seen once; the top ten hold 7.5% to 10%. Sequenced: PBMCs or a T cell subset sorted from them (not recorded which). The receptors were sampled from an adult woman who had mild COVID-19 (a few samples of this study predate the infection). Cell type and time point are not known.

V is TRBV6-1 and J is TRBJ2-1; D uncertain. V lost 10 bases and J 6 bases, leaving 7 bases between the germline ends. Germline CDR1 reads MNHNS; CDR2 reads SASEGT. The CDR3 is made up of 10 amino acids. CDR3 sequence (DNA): TGTGCCACCCAGGCCAATGAGCAGTTCTTC. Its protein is CATQANEQFF.

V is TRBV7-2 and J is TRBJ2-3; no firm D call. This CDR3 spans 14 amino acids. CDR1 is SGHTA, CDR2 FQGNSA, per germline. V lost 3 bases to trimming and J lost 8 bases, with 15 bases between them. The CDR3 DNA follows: TGTGCCAGCAGCTTGGAAATGGTGGGTGGTACGCAGTATTTT. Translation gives CASSLEMVGGTQYF. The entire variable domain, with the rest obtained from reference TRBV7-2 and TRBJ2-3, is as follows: GAGVSQSPSNKVTEKGKDVELRCDPISGHTALYWYRQSLGQGLEFLIYFQGNSAPDKSGLPSDRFSAERTGGSVSTLTIQRTQQEDSAVYLCASSLEMVGGTQYFGPGTRLTVL.

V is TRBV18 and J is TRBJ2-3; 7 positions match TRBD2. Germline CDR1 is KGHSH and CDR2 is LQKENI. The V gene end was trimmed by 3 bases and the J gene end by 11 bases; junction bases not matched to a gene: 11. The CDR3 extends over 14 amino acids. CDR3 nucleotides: TGTGCCAGCTCACCCCCGGAAGGTCTAGCGGTGCAGTATTTT. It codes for CASSPPEGLAVQYF.

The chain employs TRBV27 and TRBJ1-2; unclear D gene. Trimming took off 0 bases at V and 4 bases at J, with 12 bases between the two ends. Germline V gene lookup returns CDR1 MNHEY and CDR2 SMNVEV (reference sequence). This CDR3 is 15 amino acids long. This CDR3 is CASSLSGPNLYGYTF. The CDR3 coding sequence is TGTGCCAGCAGTTTATCAGGCCCGAACCTCTATGGCTACACCTTC.

CDR3 nucleotides: TGTGCCATCAGTGAGCCTAGTACTAGCGTAACATGGCACGAGCAGTACTTC. It encodes CAISEPSTSVTWHEQYF. The chain combines TRBV10-3 with TRBJ2-7; 7 nucleotides line up with TRBD2. This CDR3 spans 17 amino acids. The V gene's germline CDR1 is ENHRY and CDR2 SYGVKD. V dropped 2 bases and J dropped 5; count of bases not matched to a gene: 15.

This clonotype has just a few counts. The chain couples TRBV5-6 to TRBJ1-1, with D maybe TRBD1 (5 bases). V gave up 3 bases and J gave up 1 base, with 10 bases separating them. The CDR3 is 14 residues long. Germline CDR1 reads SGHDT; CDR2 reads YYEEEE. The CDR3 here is CASSWWGENTEAFF. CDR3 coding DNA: TGTGCCAGCAGCTGGTGGGGGGAGAACACTGAAGCTTTCTTT.

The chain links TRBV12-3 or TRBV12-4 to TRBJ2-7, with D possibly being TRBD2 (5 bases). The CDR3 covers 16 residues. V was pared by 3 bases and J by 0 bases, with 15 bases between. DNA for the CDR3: TGTGCCAGCAGTTTCTCAGGCGGGCCGAGCTCCTACGAGCAGTACTTC. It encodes CASSFSGGPSSYEQYF.

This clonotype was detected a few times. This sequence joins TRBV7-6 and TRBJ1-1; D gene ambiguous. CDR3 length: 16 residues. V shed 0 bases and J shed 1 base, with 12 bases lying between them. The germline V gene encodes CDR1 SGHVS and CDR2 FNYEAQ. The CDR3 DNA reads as TGTGCCAGCAGCTTAGCGTCAGTAGGATCGAACACTGAAGCTTTCTTT. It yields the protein CASSLASVGSNTEAFF.

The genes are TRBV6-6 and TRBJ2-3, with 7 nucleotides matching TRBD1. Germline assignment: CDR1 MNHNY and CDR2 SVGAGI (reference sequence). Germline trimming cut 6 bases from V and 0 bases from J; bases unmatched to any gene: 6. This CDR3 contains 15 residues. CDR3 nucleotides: TGTGCCAGCAGGTTGGGACAGACTAGCACAGATACGCAGTATTTT. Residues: CASRLGQTSTDTQYF.

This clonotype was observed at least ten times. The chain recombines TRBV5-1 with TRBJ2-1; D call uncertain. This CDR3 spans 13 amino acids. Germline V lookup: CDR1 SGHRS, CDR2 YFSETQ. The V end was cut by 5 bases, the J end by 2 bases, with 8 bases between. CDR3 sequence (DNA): TGCGCCAGCAGTTTAGGAACCTACAATGAGCAGTTCTTC. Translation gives CASSLGTYNEQFF.

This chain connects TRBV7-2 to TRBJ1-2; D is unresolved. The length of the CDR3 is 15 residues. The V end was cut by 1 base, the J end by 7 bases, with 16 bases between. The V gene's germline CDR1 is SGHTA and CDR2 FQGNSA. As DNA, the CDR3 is TGTGCCAGCAGCTTAGAGGAGGGAATTGTTCGTGGCTACACCTTC. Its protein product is CASSLEEGIVRGYTF.

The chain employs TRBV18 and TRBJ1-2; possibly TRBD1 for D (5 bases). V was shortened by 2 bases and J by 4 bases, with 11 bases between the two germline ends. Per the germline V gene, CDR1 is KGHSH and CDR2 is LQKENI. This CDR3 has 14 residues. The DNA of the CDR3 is TGTGCCAGCTCACCATCCGCAGGGATCTATGGCTACACCTTC. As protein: CASSPSAGIYGYTF.

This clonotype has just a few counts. This CDR3 is CASSGGTGSSHNEQFF. The CDR3 bases are TGTGCCAGCAGCGGAGGGACAGGGAGCAGCCACAATGAGCAGTTCTTC. The gene calls are TRBV11-1 and TRBJ2-1, with 9 nucleotides matching TRBD1. The junction had 10 bases not matched to a gene; V was cut back by 5 bases and J by 5 bases. The CDR3 is made up of 16 amino acids. Germline values: CDR1 SGHAT, CDR2 FQDESV (reference sequence).

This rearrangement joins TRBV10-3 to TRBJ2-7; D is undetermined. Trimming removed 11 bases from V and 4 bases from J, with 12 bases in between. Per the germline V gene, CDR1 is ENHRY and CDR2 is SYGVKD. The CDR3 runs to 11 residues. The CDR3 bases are TGTGCCTCCCGTTCTTCGTACGAGCAGTACTTC. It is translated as CASRSSYEQYF.

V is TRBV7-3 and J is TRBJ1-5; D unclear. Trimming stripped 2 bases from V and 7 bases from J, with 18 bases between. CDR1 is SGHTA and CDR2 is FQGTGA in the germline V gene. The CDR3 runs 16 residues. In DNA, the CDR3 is TGTGCCAGCAGCTTACGCGGCGGAGGGTGGAACCAGCCCCAGCATTTT. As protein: CASSLRGGGWNQPQHF.

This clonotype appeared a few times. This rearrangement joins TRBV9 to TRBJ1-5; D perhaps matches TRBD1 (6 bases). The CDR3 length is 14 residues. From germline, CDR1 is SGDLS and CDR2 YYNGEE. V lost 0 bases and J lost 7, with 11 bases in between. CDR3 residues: CASSVDDGGQPQHF. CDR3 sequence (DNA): TGTGCCAGCAGCGTAGATGACGGGGGCCAGCCCCAGCATTTT.

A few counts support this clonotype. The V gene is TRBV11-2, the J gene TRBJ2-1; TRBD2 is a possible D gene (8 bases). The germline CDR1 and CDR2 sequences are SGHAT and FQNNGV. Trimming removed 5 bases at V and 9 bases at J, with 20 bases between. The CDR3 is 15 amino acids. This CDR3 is CASSPGLAGGGEQFF. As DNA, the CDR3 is TGTGCCAGCAGCCCAGGACTAGCAGGGGGGGGTGAGCAGTTCTTC.

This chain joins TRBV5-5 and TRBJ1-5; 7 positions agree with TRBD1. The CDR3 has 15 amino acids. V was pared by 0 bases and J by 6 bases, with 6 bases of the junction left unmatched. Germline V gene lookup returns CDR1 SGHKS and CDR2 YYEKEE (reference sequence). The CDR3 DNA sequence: TGTGCCAGCAGCTTGGGTTCAGGGGGAACTCAGCCCCAGCATTTT. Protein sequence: CASSLGSGGTQPQHF.

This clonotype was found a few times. The CDR3 protein is CASSLGVEDTQYF. CDR3 nucleotide sequence: TGTGCCAGCAGTTTGGGAGTTGAAGATACGCAGTATTTT. This rearrangement joins TRBV12-3 or TRBV12-4 to TRBJ2-3; D may be TRBD2 (5 bases). V gave up 3 bases and J gave up 5 bases, with 9 bases separating them. This CDR3 comprises 13 residues.

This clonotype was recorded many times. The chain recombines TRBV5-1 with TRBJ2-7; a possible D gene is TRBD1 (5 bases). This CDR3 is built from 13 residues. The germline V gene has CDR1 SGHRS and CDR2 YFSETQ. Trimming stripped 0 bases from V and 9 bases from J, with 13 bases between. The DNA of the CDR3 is TGCGCCAGCAGCTTGGGACAGAACTCCCCGCAGTACTTC. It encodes CASSLGQNSPQYF.

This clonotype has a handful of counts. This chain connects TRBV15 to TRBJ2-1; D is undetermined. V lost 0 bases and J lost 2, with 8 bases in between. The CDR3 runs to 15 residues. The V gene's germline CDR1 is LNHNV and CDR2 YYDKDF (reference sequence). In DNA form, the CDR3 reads TGTGCCACCAGCAGAGATTTTGCAGCCTACAATGAGCAGTTCTTC. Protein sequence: CATSRDFAAYNEQFF.

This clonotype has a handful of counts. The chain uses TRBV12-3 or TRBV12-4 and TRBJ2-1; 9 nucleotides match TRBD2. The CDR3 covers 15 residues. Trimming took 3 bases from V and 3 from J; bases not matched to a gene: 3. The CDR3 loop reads CASSLSAGGYNEQFF. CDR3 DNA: TGTGCCAGCAGTTTGTCAGCGGGGGGCTACAATGAGCAGTTCTTC.

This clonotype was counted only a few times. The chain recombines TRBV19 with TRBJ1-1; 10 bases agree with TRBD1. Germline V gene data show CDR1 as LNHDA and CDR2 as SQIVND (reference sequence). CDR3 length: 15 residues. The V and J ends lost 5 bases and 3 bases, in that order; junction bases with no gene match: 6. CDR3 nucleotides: TGTGCCAGTAGTTCCAGGACAGGGGGTGACACTGAAGCTTTCTTT. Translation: CASSSRTGGDTEAFF. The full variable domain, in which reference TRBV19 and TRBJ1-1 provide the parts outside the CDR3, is DGGITQSPKYLFRKEGQNVTLSCEQNLNHDAMYWYRQDPGQGLRLIYYSQIVNDFQKGDIAEGYSVSREKKESFPLTVTSAQKNPTAFYLCASSSRTGGDTEAFFGQGTRLTVV.

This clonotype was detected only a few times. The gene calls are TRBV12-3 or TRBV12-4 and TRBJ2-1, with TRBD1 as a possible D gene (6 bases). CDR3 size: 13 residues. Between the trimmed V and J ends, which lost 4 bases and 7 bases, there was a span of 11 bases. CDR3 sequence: CASSSEGVNEQFF. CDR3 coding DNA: TGTGCCAGCAGTTCCGAGGGGGTGAATGAGCAGTTCTTC.

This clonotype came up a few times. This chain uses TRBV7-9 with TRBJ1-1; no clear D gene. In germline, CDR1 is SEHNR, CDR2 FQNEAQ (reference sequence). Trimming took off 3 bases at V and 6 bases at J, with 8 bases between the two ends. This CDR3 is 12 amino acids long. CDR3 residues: CASSFSGAEAFF. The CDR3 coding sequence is TGTGCCAGCAGCTTCTCGGGAGCTGAAGCTTTCTTT.

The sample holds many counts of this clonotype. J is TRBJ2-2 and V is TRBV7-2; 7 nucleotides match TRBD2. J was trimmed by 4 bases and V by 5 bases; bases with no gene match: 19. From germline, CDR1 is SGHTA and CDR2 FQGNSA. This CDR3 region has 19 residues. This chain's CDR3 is CASSVIARAGGRITGELFF. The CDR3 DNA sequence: TGTGCCAGCAGCGTAATCGCCAGGGCCGGGGGGAGGATCACCGGGGAGCTGTTTTTT.

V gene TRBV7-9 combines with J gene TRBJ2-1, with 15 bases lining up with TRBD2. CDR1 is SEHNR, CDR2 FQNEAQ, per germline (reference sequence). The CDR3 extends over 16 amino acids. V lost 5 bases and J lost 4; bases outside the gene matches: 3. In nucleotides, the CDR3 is TGTGCCAGCAGCCGAGGGACTAGCGGGGGGTACAATGAGCAGTTCTTC. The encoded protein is CASSRGTSGGYNEQFF. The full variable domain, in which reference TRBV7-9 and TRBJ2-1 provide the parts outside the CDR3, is DTGVSQNPRHKITKRGQNVTFRCDPISEHNRLYWYRQTLGQGPEFLTYFQNEAQLEKSRLLSDRFSAERPKGSFSTLEIQRTEQGDSAMYLCASSRGTSGGYNEQFFGPGTRLTVL.

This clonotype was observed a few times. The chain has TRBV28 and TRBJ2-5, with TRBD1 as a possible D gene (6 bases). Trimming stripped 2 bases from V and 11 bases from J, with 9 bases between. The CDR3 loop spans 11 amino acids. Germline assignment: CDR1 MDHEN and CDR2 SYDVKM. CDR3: CASSLGQSQYF. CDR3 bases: TGTGCCAGCAGTTTAGGACAGTCACAGTACTTC.